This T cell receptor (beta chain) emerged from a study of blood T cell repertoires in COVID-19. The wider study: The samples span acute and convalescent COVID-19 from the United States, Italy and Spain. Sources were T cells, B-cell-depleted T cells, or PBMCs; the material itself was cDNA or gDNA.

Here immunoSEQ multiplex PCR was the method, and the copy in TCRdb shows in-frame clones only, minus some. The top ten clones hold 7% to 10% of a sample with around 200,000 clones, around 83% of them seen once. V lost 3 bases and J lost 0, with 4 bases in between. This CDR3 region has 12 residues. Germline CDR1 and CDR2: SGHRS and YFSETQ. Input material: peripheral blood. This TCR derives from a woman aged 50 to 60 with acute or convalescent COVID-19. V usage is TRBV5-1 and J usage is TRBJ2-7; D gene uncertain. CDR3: CASSSFSYEQYF. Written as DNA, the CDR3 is TGCGCCAGCAGCTCTTTCTCCTACGAGCAGTACTTC.